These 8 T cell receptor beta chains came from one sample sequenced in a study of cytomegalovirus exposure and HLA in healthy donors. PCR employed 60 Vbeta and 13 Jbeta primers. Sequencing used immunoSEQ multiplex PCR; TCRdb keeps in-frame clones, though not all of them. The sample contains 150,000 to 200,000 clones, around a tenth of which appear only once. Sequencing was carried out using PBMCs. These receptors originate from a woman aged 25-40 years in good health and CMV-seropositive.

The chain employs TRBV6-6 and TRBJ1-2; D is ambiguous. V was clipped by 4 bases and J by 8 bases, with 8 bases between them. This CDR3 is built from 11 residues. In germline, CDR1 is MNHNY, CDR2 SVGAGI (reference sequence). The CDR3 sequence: CASSFPGGYTF. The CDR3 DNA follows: TGTGCCAGCAGTTTTCCCGGGGGCTACACCTTC.

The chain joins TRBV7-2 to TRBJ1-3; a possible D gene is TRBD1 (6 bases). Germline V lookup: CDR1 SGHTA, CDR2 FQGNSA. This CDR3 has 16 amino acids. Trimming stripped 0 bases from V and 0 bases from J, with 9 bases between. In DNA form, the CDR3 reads TGTGCCAGCAGCTTAGCGTCGACAGGCTCTGGAAACACCATATATTTT. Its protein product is CASSLASTGSGNTIYF.

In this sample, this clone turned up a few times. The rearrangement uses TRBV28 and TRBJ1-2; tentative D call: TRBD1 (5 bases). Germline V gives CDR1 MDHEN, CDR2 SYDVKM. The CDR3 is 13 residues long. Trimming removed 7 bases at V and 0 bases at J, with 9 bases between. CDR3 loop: CASTGGANYGYTF. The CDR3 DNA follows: TGTGCCAGCACCGGGGGGGCTAACTATGGCTACACCTTC.

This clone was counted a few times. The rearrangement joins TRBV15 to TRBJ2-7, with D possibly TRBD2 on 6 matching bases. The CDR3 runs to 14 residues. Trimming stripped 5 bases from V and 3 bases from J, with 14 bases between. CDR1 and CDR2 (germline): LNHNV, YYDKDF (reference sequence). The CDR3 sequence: CATSHARDFYEQYF. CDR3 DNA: TGTGCCACCAGCCACGCCCGGGACTTCTACGAGCAGTACTTC.

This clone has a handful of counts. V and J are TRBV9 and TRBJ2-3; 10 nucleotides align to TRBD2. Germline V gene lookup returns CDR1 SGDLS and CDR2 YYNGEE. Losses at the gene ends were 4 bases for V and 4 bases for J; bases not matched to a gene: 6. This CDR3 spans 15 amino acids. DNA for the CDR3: TGTGCCAGCAGCACGACGAGCGGGAGGGCAGATACGCAGTATTTT. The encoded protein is CASSTTSGRADTQYF.

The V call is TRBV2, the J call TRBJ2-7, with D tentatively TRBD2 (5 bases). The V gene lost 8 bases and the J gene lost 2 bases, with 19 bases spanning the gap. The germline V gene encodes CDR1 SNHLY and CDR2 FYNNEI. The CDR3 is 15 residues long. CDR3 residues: CASGGSREGPYEQYF. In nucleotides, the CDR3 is TGTGCCAGCGGAGGATCAAGAGAAGGTCCCTACGAGCAGTACTTC.

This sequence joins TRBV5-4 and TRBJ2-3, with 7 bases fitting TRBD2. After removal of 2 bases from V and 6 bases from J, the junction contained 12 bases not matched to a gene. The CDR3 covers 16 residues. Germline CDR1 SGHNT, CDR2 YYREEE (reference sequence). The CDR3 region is CASSLKVWGGSDTQYF. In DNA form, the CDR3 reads TGTGCCAGCAGCTTAAAGGTTTGGGGGGGATCTGATACGCAGTATTTT. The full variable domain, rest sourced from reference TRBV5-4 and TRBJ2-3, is ETGVTQSPTHLIKTRGQQVTLRCSSQSGHNTVSWYQQALGQGPQFIFQYYREEENGRGNFPPRFSGLQFPNYSSELNVNALELDDSALYLCASSLKVWGGSDTQYFGPGTRLTVL.

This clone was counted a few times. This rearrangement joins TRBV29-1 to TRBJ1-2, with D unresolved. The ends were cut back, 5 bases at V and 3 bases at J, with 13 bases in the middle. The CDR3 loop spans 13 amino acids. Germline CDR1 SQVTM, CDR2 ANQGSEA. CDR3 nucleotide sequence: TGCAGCGTTCCCGGGAGAGCGGACTATGGCTACACCTTC. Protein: CSVPGRADYGYTF.